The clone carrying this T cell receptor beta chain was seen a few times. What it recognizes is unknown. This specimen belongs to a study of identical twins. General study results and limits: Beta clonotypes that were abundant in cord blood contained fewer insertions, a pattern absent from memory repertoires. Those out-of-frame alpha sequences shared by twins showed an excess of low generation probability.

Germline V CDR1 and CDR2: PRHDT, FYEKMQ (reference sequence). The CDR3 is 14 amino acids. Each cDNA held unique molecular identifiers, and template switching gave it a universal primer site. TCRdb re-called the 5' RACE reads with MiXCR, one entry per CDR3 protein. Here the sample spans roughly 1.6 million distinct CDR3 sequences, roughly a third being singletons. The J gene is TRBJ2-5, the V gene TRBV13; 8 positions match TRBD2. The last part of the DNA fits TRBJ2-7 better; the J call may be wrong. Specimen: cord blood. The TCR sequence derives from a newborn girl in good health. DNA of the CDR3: TGTGCCAGCAGCTTCGACTTGGGACTAGGCGAGCAGTACTTC. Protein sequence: CASSFDLGLGEQYF.